This T cell receptor (beta chain) was observed in a study of glioma-infiltrating T cells. Amplification of TCR alpha and beta CDR3 regions from RNA used iRepertoire nested multiplex PCR. A single record per CDR3 protein comes from TCRdb applying MiXCR to the multiplex PCR reads. The sample comprises about 140,000 distinct CDR3 sequences, 35% to 50% of which are singletons, and roughly 20% rests with the top ten. This sequence was found in a human donor with low-grade glioma or glioblastoma, undergoing nonglioma brain surgery, or in good health (not recorded which). Sequenced input: glioma tissue, nonneoplastic brain tissue, or PBMCs (not recorded which).

The CDR3 spells CASSPQQGAPEAFF. CDR3 nucleotides: TGTGCCAGCAGTCCCCAACAGGGGGCGCCTGAAGCTTTCTTT. The V call is TRBV12-3 or TRBV12-4, the J call TRBJ1-1; TRBD1 agrees at 9 bases. J was trimmed by 6 bases and V by 5 bases; bases with no gene match: 7. The CDR3 consists of 14 residues.